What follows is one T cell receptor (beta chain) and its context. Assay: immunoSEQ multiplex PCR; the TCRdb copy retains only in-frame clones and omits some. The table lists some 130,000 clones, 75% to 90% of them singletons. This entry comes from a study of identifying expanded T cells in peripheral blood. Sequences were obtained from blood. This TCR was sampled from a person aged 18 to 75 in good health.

The CDR3 protein is CASSIGAGGRYQPQHF. CDR3 bases: TGTGCCAGTAGTATAGGGGCAGGGGGACGGTATCAGCCCCAGCATTTT. The chain combines TRBV19 with TRBJ1-5; TRBD1 matches at 7 bases. With 1 base clipped from V and 5 bases from J, the junction kept 8 bases outside the gene matches. Germline CDR1 LNHDA, CDR2 SQIVND (reference sequence). The CDR3 consists of 16 residues. Based on the CDR3 plus reference TRBV19 and TRBJ1-5, the full variable domain is DGGITQSPKYLFRKEGQNVTLSCEQNLNHDAMYWYRQDPGQGLRLIYYSQIVNDFQKGDIAEGYSVSREKKESFPLTVTSAQKNPTAFYLCASSIGAGGRYQPQHFGDGTRLSIL.